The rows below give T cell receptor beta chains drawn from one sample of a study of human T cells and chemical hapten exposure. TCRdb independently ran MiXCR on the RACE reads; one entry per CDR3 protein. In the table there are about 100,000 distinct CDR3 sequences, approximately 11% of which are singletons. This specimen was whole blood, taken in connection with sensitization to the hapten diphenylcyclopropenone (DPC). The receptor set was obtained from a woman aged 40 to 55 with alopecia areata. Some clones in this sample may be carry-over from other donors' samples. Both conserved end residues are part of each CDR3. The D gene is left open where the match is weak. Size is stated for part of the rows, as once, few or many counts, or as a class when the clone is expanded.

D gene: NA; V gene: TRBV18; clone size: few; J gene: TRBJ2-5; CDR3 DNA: TGTGCCAGCTCACCCGGGACAGCGGCGGGGGAGACCCAGTACTTC; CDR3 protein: CASSPGTAAGETQYF
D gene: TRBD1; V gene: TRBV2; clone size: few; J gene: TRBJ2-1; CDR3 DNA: TGTGCCAGCATCATGGGACAGAGTTACAATGAGCAGTTCTTC; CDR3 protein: CASIMGQSYNEQFF
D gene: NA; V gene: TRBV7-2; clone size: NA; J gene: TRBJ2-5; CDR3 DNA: TGTGCCAGCAGCTCCTCGGGGTTCGGTGGAGAGACCCAGTACTTC; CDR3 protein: CASSSSGFGGETQYF
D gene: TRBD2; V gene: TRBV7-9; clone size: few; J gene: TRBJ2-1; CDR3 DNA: TGTGCCAGCAGCTTAGTAGGCGCGGGAGGAAACAGTGAGCAGTTCTTC; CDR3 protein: CASSLVGAGGNSEQFF
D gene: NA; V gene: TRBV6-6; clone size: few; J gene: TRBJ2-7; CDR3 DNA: TGTGCCAGCAGTACCCACGGCTACGAGCAGTACTTC; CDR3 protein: CASSTHGYEQYF
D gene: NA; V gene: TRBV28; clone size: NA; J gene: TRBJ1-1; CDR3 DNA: TGTGCCAGCAGCCCTCCTGAAGGGGTGGGGTACACTGAAGCTTTCTTT; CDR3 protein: CASSPPEGVGYTEAFF
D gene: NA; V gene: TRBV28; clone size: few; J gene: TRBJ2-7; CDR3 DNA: TGTGCCAGCATGAGCCCAGCTCGGGAGCAGTACTTC; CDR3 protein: CASMSPAREQYF
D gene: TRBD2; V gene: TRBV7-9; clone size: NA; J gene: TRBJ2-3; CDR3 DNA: TGTGCCAGCAGCTCAGGACTAGCGGGTGTCACAGATACGCAGTATTTT; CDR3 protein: CASSSGLAGVTDTQYF
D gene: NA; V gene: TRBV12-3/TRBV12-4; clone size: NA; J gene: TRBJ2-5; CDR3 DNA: TGTGCCAGCACTTCCACAGAGACCCAGTACTTC; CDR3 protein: CASTSTETQYF
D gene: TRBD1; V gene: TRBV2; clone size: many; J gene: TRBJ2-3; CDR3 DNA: TGTGCCAGCCGTCGAGACAGGGAAGATACGCAGTATTTT; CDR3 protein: CASRRDREDTQYF
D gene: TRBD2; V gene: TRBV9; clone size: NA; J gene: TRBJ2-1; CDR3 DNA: TGTGCCAGCAGCCCCGGACTAGCGGGAGGGCCGAGTGAGCAGTTCTTC; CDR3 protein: CASSPGLAGGPSEQFF
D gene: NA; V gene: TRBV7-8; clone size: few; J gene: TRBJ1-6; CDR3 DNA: TGTGCCAGCACCCCCCGGGACTCCTCGGATTCACCCCTCCACTTT; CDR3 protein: CASTPRDSSDSPLHF
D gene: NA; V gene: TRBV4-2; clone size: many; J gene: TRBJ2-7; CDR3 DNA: TGTGCCAGCAGCCAAGCTCCGGGGGAGAGCGAGCAGTACTTC; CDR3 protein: CASSQAPGESEQYF
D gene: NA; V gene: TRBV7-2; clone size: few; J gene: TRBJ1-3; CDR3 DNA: TGTGCCAGCAGCTTAGCCGGACAAACGTACACCATATATTTT; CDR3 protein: CASSLAGQTYTIYF
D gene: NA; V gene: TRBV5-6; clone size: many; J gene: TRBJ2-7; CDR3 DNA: TGTGCCAGCAGCTTGGAGGGCGCGCGGTTGACCTACGAGCAGTACTTC; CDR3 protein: CASSLEGARLTYEQYF
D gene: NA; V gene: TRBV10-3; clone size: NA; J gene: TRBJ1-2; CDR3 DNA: TGTGCCATAGGGAGGGGCGACTATGGCTACACCTTC; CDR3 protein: CAIGRGDYGYTF
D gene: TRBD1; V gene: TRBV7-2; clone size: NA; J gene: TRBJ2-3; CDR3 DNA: TGTGCCAGCAGCTCGGACAGGTGGGCAGATACGCAGTATTTT; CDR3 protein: CASSSDRWADTQYF
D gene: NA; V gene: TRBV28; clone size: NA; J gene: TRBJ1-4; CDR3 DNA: TGTGCCAGCAGTTCTCGCATAACTAATGAAAAACTGTTTTTT; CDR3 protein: CASSSRITNEKLFF
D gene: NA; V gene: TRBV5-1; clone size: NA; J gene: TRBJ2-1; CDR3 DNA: TGCGCCAGCAGCTTATCCGGGACCCCCGAGAATGAGCAGTTCTTC; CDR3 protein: CASSLSGTPENEQFF
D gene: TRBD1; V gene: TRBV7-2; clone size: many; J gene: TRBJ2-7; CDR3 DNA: TGTGCCAGCAGCCCCGACAGGGTTCGCGAGCAGTACTTC; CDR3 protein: CASSPDRVREQYF
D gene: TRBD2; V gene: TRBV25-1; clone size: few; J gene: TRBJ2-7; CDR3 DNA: TGTGCCAGCAGTGAACCCGGCGGGAGGGAGCAGTACTTC; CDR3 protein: CASSEPGGREQYF
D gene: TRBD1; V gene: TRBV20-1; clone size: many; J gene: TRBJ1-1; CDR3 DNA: TGCAGTGCTTTGACAGGGTTGAACACTGAAGCTTTCTTT; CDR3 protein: CSALTGLNTEAFF
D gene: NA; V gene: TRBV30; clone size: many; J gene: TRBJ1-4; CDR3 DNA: TGTGCCTGGAGGATACGGGCAACTAATGAAAAACTGTTTTTT; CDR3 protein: CAWRIRATNEKLFF
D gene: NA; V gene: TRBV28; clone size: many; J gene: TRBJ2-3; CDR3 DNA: TGTGCCAGCAGCCCTACAGGGGGGGAGACGCAGTATTTT; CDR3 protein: CASSPTGGETQYF
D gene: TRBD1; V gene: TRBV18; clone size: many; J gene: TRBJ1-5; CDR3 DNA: TGTGCCAGCTCAGGGGACAGGGGCCAGCCCCAGCATTTT; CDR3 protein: CASSGDRGQPQHF
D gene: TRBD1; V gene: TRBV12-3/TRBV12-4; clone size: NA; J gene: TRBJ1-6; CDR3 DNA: TGTGCCAGCAGTTTTCGGACAGGGGGCTCACCCCTCCACTTT; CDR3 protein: CASSFRTGGSPLHF
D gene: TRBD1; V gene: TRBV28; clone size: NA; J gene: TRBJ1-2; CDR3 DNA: TGTGCCAGCACCCAACAGGGGGCCTTTAACTATGGCTACACCTTC; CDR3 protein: CASTQQGAFNYGYTF
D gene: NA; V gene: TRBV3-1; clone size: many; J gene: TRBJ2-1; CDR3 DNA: TGTGCCAGCAGCCAAGGAGTTTTTGAGCAGTTCTTC; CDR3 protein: CASSQGVFEQFF
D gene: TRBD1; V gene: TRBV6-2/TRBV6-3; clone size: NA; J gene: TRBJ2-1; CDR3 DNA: TGTGCCAGCAGTCGCGGGACAGGGGGCAAAGGTGGGAGGGTTGGAGAGCAGTTCTTC; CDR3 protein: CASSRGTGGKGGRVGEQFF
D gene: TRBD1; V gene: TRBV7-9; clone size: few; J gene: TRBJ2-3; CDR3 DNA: TGTGCCAGCAGCTCCGACAGGGGGAGCCCAGATACGCAGTATTTT; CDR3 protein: CASSSDRGSPDTQYF
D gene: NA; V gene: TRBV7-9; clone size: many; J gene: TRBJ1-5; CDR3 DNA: TGTGCCAGCAGCTTAGTTGGACGGGGAAATAATCAGCCCCAGCATTTT; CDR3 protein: CASSLVGRGNNQPQHF
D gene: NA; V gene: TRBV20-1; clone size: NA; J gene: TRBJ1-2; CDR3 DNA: TGCAGTGCTAGAGACCCCTCCTATGGCTACACCTTC; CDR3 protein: CSARDPSYGYTF
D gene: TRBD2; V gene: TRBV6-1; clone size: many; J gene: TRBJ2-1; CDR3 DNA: TGTGCCAGCAGTCTAGCGGGGGCTTACAATGAGCAGTTCTTC; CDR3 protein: CASSLAGAYNEQFF
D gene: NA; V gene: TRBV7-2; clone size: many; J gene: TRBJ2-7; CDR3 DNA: TGTGCCAGCAGCCCGAGGACAGCCTACGAGCAGTACTTC; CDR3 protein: CASSPRTAYEQYF
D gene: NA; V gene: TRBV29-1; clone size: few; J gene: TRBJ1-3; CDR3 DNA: TGCAGCGTTGAAGATAGGGTCGATCCGGGAAACACCATATATTTT; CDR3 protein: CSVEDRVDPGNTIYF
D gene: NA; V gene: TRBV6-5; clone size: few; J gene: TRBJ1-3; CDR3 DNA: TGTGCCAGCAGTTACCTCCCTTATCACCGCTCTGGAAACACCATATATTTT; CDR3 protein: CASSYLPYHRSGNTIYF
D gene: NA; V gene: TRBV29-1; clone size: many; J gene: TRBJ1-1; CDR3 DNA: TGCAGCGTTCTTAAAGACACTGAAGCTTTCTTT; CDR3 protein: CSVLKDTEAFF
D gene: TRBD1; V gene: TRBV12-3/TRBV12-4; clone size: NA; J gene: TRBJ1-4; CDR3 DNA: TGTGCCAGCACCCCTGACAGGGGGGGTGAAAAACTGTTTTTT; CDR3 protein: CASTPDRGGEKLFF
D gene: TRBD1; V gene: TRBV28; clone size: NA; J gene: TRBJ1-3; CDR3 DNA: TGTGCCAGCAGTTCCCCGGCAGGGGGATTTGGAAACACCATATATTTT; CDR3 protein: CASSSPAGGFGNTIYF
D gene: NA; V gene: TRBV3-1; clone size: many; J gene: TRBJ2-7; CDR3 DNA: TGTGCCAGCAGCCCTGGATCCTACGAGCAGTACTTC; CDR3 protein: CASSPGSYEQYF
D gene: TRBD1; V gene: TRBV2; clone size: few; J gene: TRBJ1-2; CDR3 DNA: TGTGCCAGCGGCCTGGGGACAGGCCATGGCTACACCTTC; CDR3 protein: CASGLGTGHGYTF
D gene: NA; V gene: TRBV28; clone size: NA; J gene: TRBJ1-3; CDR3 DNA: TGTGCCAGCATCGCCTCTGGAAACACCATATATTTT; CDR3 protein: CASIASGNTIYF
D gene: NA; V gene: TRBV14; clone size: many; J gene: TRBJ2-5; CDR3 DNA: TGTGCCAGCAGCCAAACTTCCGAGACCCAGTACTTC; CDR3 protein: CASSQTSETQYF
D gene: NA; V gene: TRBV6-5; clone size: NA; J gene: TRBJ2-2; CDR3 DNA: TGTGCCAGCAGTTACTGGGGTCGGAACACCGGGGAGCTGTTTTTT; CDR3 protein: CASSYWGRNTGELFF
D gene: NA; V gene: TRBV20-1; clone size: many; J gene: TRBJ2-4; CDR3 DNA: TGCAGTGCCCCCGATAGGACACTAGCCAAAAACATTCAGTACTTC; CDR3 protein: CSAPDRTLAKNIQYF
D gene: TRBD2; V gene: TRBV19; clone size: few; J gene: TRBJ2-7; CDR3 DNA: TGTGCCAGTAGTGCGTTGGGACTAGCGGACACCAATTACGAGCAGTACTTC; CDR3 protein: CASSALGLADTNYEQYF
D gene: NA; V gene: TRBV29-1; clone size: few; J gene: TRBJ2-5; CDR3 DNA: TGCAGCGTTGAAACGGAGACCCAGTACTTC; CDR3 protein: CSVETETQYF
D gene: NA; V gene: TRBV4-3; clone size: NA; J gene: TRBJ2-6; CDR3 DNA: TGCGCCAGCAGCCTAACCGACTCTGGGGCCAACGTCCTGACTTTC; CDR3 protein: CASSLTDSGANVLTF
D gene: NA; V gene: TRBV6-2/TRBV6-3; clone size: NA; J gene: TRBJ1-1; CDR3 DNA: TGTGCCAGCAGGGAAGCGACAGTGATGAACACTGAAGCTTTCTTT; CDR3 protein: CASREATVMNTEAFF
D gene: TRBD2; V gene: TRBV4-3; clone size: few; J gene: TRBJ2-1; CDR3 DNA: TGCGCCAGCAGCCAAGGGGCTAGCGGGGGGGTCAATGAGCAGTTCTTC; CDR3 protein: CASSQGASGGVNEQFF
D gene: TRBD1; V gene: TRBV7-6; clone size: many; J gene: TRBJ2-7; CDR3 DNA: TGTGCCAGCAGCCCCGGGACAGGGACCTACGAGCAGTACTTC; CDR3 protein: CASSPGTGTYEQYF
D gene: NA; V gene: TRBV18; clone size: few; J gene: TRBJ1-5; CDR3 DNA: TGTGCCAGCTCACCAGGCCAGGCGAGCAATCAGCCCCAGCATTTT; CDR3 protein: CASSPGQASNQPQHF
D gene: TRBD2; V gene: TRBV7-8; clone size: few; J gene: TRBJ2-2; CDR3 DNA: TGTGCCAGCAGCTTAGTGGGGCTAGCGGGAGCCGCGAACACCGGGGAGCTGTTTTTT; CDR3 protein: CASSLVGLAGAANTGELFF
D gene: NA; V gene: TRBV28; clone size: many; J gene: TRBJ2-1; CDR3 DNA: TGTGCCATCCGGGGTTCTAGCTCCTACAATGAGCAGTTCTTC; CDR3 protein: CAIRGSSSYNEQFF
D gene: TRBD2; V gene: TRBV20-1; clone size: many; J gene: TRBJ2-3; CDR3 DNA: TGCAGTGCTAGACTAGCGGGAGGCACAGATACGCAGTATTTT; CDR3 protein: CSARLAGGTDTQYF
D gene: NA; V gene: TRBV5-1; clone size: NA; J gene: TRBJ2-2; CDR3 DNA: TGCGCCAGCAGCTTGGCAGGGCCCACCGGGGAGCTGTTTTTT; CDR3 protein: CASSLAGPTGELFF
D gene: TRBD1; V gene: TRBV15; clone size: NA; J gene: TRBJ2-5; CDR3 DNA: TGTGCCACCAGCGGGGGACAGGGGGCGGGAGAGACCCAGTACTTC; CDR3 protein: CATSGGQGAGETQYF
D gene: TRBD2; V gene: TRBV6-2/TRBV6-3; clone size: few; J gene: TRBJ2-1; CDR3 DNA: TGTGCCAGCAGTTACTCACCACCCAGCGGGAGTCTCAATGAGCAGTTCTTC; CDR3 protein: CASSYSPPSGSLNEQFF
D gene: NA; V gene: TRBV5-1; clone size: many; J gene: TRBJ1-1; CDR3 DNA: TGCGCCAGCAGCTTCCTATCAGGGAACACTGAAGCTTTCTTT; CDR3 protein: CASSFLSGNTEAFF
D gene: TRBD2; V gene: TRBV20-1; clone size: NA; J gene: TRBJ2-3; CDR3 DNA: TGCAGTGCCAATGGGACTAGCCCTAGCACAGATACGCAGTATTTT; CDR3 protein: CSANGTSPSTDTQYF